The clone carrying this T cell receptor (beta chain) was observed many times. These data come from a study of breast tumors, draining lymph nodes, adjacent tissues. The V gene lost 3 bases and the J gene lost 2 bases, with 13 bases spanning the gap. The CDR3 runs to 15 residues. Germline loops: CDR1 SGDLS, CDR2 YYNGEE. The lymph nodes were axillary draining lymph nodes from breast cancer patients. TCRdb re-derived calls from the multiplex PCR reads in MiXCR, one entry per CDR3 protein. The data show around 110,000 distinct CDR3 sequences, around 30% seen once. The sample was axillary lymph node tissue. V and J are TRBV9 and TRBJ2-3; a weak D match, TRBD1 (6 bases). The TCR was taken from a female donor with breast cancer. Some clones in this sample may be carry-over from other donors' samples. The CDR3 nucleotides are TGTGCCAGCAGCGCCGGGACACGGGTCACAGATACGCAGTATTTT. Encoded protein: CASSAGTRVTDTQYF.